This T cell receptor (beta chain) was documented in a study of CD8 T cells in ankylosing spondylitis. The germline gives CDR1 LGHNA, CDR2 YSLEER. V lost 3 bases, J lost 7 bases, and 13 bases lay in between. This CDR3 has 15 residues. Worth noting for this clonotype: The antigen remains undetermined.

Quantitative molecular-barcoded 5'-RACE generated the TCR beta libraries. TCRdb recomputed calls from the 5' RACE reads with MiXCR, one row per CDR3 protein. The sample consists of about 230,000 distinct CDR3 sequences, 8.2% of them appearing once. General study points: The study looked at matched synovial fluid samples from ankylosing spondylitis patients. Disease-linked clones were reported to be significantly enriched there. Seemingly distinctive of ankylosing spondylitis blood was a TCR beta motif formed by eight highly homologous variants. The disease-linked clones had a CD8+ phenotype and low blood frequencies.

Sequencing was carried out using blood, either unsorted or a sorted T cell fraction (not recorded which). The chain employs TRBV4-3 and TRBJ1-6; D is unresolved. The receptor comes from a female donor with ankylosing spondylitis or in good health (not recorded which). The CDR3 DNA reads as TGCGCCAGCAGCCATGAGGCCCGCTACAATTCACCCCTCCACTTT. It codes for CASSHEARYNSPLHF.